The rows below give T cell receptor beta chains drawn from one sample of a study of control samples from healthy donors and cancer patients. Assay: immunoSEQ multiplex PCR; the TCRdb copy retains only in-frame clones and omits some. The sample consists of over 50,000 clones, over 75% of them appearing once. Input material: blood. The receptor set was obtained from a man in his forties or fifties in good health. The CDR3 runs from the conserved cysteine through the conserved F or W. Fields, in order: CDR3 protein, CDR3 DNA, V gene, D gene, clone size, J gene. D genes are given only for firm matches. Expanded clones are given a class, and other clones once, few, many or no size at all.

cdr3_aa: CASSPSGTSSYNEQFF
cdr3_nt: TGTGCCAGCTCACCTAGCGGGACTAGCTCCTACAATGAGCAGTTCTTC
v_call: TRBV18
d_call: TRBD2
clone_size: .
j_call: TRBJ2-1

cdr3_aa: CASRSAGGNQPQHF
cdr3_nt: TGTGCCAGCAGGTCCGCCGGTGGAAATCAGCCCCAGCATTTT
v_call: TRBV5-6
d_call: .
clone_size: once
j_call: TRBJ1-5

cdr3_aa: CASRERVAGYEQYF
cdr3_nt: TGTGCCAGTAGAGAGCGGGTAGCGGGTTACGAGCAGTACTTC
v_call: TRBV19
d_call: TRBD2
clone_size: .
j_call: TRBJ2-7

cdr3_aa: CASSLAGTGDTLYTF
cdr3_nt: TGCGCCAGCAGCTTGGCCGGGACAGGGGACACCCTCTACACCTTC
v_call: TRBV5-1
d_call: TRBD1
clone_size: .
j_call: TRBJ1-2

cdr3_aa: CATSEYTEQFF
cdr3_nt: TGTGCCACCAGTGAGTACACTGAGCAGTTCTTC
v_call: TRBV24-1
d_call: .
clone_size: once
j_call: TRBJ2-1

cdr3_aa: CASSQGLSNQPQHF
cdr3_nt: TGTGCCAGCAGTCAAGGTTTGAGCAATCAGCCCCAGCATTTT
v_call: TRBV28
d_call: .
clone_size: once
j_call: TRBJ1-5

cdr3_aa: CASSLGLTSGLTDTQYF
cdr3_nt: TGTGCCAGCAGTTTGGGGCTGACTAGCGGGTTAACAGATACGCAGTATTTT
v_call: TRBV28
d_call: TRBD2
clone_size: .
j_call: TRBJ2-3

cdr3_aa: CARGTGIKANSPLHF
cdr3_nt: TGTGCCAGGGGTACAGGGATAAAGGCTAATTCACCCCTCCACTTT
v_call: TRBV19
d_call: .
clone_size: once
j_call: TRBJ1-6

cdr3_aa: CASSQVEVTGPNYGYTF
cdr3_nt: TGTGCCAGCAGCCAAGTTGAAGTGACAGGGCCTAACTATGGCTACACCTTC
v_call: TRBV4-2
d_call: TRBD1
clone_size: .
j_call: TRBJ1-2

cdr3_aa: CASSLGSLAEESQYF
cdr3_nt: TGTGCCAGCAGCTTAGGTTCACTAGCTGAAGAGAGCCAGTACTTC
v_call: TRBV7-2
d_call: .
clone_size: once
j_call: TRBJ2-5

cdr3_aa: CASSQDVVASGMFYEQYF
cdr3_nt: TGTGCCAGCAGCCAAGATGTGGTTGCTAGCGGGATGTTCTACGAGCAGTACTTC
v_call: TRBV4-2
d_call: TRBD2
clone_size: .
j_call: TRBJ2-7

cdr3_aa: CASIPDRGRFDEQFF
cdr3_nt: TGTGCCAGCATTCCCGACAGGGGGCGCTTCGATGAGCAGTTCTTC
v_call: TRBV2
d_call: TRBD1
clone_size: .
j_call: TRBJ2-1

cdr3_aa: CASSQDRRVAFF
cdr3_nt: TGTGCCAGCAGCCAAGATAGACGGGTAGCTTTCTTT
v_call: TRBV14
d_call: .
clone_size: .
j_call: TRBJ1-1

cdr3_aa: CASSLVPLSTGELFF
cdr3_nt: TGTGCCAGCAGCTTAGTACCCCTCAGCACCGGGGAGCTGTTTTTT
v_call: TRBV7-2
d_call: .
clone_size: .
j_call: TRBJ2-2

cdr3_aa: CASSPRGHTGELFF
cdr3_nt: TGTGCCAGCAGCCCCAGGGGGCACACCGGGGAGCTGTTTTTT
v_call: TRBV7-9
d_call: TRBD1
clone_size: .
j_call: TRBJ2-2

cdr3_aa: CASSLAEYQPQHF
cdr3_nt: TGTGCCAGCAGCTTAGCCGAATATCAGCCCCAGCATTTT
v_call: TRBV7-2
d_call: .
clone_size: .
j_call: TRBJ1-5

cdr3_aa: CASSPPKQRGYNEQFF
cdr3_nt: TGTGCCAGCTCACCCCCCAAGCAGCGGGGTTACAATGAGCAGTTCTTC
v_call: TRBV18
d_call: TRBD2
clone_size: .
j_call: TRBJ2-1

cdr3_aa: CASSTGTVFLYEQYF
cdr3_nt: TGTGCCAGTAGTACAGGGACAGTTTTTTTATACGAGCAGTACTTC
v_call: TRBV19
d_call: TRBD1
clone_size: .
j_call: TRBJ2-7

cdr3_aa: CASSPFGTGKGGNNEQFF
cdr3_nt: TGTGCCAGCTCACCATTCGGGACAGGCAAAGGTGGGAACAATGAGCAGTTCTTC
v_call: TRBV18
d_call: TRBD1
clone_size: .
j_call: TRBJ2-1

cdr3_aa: CASSPGGGGEQYF
cdr3_nt: TGTGCCAGCTCCCCCGGGGGGGGAGGAGAGCAGTACTTC
v_call: TRBV3-1/TRBV3-2
d_call: TRBD2
clone_size: .
j_call: TRBJ2-7

cdr3_aa: CASSSRQYEAFF
cdr3_nt: TGTGCCAGCAGTTCTCGACAGTATGAAGCTTTCTTT
v_call: TRBV6-5
d_call: .
clone_size: .
j_call: TRBJ1-1

cdr3_aa: CASSQHDSTEAFF
cdr3_nt: TGTGCCAGCAGCCAACACGACAGTACTGAGGCTTTCTTT
v_call: TRBV7-9
d_call: .
clone_size: once
j_call: TRBJ1-1

cdr3_aa: CAISKTAPGNTIYF
cdr3_nt: TGTGCCATCAGTAAGACAGCGCCTGGAAACACCATATATTTT
v_call: TRBV10-3
d_call: .
clone_size: once
j_call: TRBJ1-3

cdr3_aa: CASSWTENQPQHF
cdr3_nt: TGTGCCAGCAGCTGGACAGAGAATCAGCCCCAGCATTTT
v_call: TRBV7-2
d_call: .
clone_size: .
j_call: TRBJ1-5

cdr3_aa: CASSPHQVIDEQFF
cdr3_nt: TGTGCCAGCAGTCCGCATCAGGTTATCGATGAGCAGTTCTTC
v_call: TRBV27
d_call: .
clone_size: .
j_call: TRBJ2-1